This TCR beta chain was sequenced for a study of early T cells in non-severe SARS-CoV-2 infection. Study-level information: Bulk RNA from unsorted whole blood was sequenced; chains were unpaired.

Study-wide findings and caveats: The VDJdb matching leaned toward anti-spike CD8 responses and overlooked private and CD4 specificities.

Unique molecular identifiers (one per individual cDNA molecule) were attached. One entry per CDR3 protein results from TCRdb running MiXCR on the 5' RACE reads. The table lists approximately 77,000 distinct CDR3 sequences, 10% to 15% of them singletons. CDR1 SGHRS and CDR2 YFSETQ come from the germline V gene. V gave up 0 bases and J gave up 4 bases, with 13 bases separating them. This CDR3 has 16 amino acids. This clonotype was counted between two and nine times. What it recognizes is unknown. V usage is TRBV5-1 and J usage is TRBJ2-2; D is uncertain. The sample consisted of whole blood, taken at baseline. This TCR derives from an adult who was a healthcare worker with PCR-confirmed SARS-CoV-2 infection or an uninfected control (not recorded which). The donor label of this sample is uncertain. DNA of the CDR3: TGCGCCAGCAGCTTGGCCCCCGACTCTCCCACCGGGGAGCTGTTTTTT. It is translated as CASSLAPDSPTGELFF.